This T cell receptor beta chain was identified during a study of identical twins. CDR3 length: 17 residues. Per germline, CDR1 SGHTA and CDR2 FQGNSA. V shed 6 bases, J shed 3 bases, and the junction held 11 bases outside the gene matches. As regards this clonotype: Its antigen is not known.

Study results and limitations: Not following the same donors, the study drew its conclusions from cross-sectional statistical analysis. Invariant populations such as MAIT and iNKT cells could partly muddle zero-insertion analyses.

Carrying unique molecular identifiers, the cDNA also gained a universal primer site through template switching. TCRdb analysed the 5' RACE reads with MiXCR anew, one entry per CDR3 protein. The table has about 490,000 distinct CDR3 sequences, around 15% seen once; the top ten hold about 0.47%. The sample was also reused in another study, on yellow fever vaccine responses in identical twins.

The chain is built from TRBV7-2 and TRBJ2-7; the match to TRBD2 covers 13 bases. This TCR was sampled from a woman between 18 and 30 years old in good health. The sequencing input was CD4+ T cells sorted from blood. CDR3 loop: CASRRTSGSLLIYEQYF. The CDR3 DNA follows: TGTGCCAGCAGAAGGACTAGCGGGAGCTTGCTGATCTACGAGCAGTACTTC.